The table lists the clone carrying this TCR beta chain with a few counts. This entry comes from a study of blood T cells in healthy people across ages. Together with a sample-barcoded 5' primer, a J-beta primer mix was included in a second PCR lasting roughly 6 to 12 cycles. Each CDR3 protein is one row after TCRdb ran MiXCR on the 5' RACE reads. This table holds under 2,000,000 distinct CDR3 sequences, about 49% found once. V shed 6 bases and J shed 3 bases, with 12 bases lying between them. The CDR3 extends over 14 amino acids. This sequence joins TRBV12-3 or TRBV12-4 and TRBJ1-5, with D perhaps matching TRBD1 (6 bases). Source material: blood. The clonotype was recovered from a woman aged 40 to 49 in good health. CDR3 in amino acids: CASRHRDINQPQHF. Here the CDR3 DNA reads TGTGCCAGCAGACACCGGGACATCAATCAGCCCCAGCATTTT.